This TCR gamma chain is drawn from a study of gamma delta lymphoproliferative disorders and STAT genes. Within the sample, this clone is medium-sized. Germline V lookup: CDR1 GITISATS, CDR2 ISYDGTV (reference sequence). The CDR3 has 13 residues. V gave up 0 bases and J gave up 9 bases; unmatched junction bases: 8. TCRdb re-processed the multiplex PCR reads using CATT. The repertoire includes over a thousand gamma-chain clones, over 8% of them detected once, and roughly 27% sits in the top ten. PBMCs from patients and controls supplied the genomic DNA for sequencing. Sequenced: blood. The chain employs TRGV9 and TRGJ1 or TRGJ2. The J gene, left out of TCRdb, was set here by checking the DNA against germline. The TCR comes from a human donor in good health. The CDR3 is CALWEVHVCKKLF. The DNA of the CDR3 is TGTGCCTTGTGGGAGGTGCACGTATGTAAGAAACTCTTT.